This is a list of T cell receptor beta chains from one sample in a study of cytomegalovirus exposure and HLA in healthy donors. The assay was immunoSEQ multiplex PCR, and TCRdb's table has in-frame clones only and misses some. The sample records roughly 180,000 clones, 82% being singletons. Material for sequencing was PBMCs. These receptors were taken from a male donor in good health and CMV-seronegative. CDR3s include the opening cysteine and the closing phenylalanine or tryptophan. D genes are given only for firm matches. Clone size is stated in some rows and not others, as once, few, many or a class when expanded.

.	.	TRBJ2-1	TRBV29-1	TGCAGCGTTGGGACCCAGGGCCGGAATGAGCAGTTCTTC	CSVGTQGRNEQFF
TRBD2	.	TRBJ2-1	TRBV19	TGTGCCAGTGAGGCGGGGGGGATGGGTGAGCAGTTCTTC	CASEAGGMGEQFF
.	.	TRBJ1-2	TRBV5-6	TGTGCCAGCAGCTTGACAAGGGGAGGCCACACCTTC	CASSLTRGGHTF
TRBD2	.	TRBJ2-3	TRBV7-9	TGTTCCAGCAGGCTAGCGGGGGGCACAGATACGCAGTATTTT	CSSRLAGGTDTQYF
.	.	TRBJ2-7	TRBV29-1	TGCAGCGTTTGCCAGATCCATTCCTACGAGCAGTACTTC	CSVCQIHSYEQYF
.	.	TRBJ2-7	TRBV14	TGTGCCAGCAGCCAATTTGACTACGAGCAGTACTTC	CASSQFDYEQYF
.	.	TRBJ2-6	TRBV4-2	TGTGCCAGCAGCCTTTACGGGGGGGCCAACGTCCTGACTTTC	CASSLYGGANVLTF
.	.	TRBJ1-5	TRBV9	TGTGCCAGCAGCGTAGTCCCCCTACCGAGGATGTATAGCAATCAGCCCCAGCATTTT	CASSVVPLPRMYSNQPQHF
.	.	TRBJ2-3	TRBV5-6	TGTGCCAGCGAACAGACAGTAACGCGGTGGGGTACGCAGTATTTT	CASEQTVTRWGTQYF
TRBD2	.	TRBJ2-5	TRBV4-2	TGTGCCAGCAGCCCGACTAGCGGGGGGGAAGAGACCCAGTACTTC	CASSPTSGGEETQYF
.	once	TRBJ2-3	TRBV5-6	TGTGCCAGCAGCTTTATTGTCCTAGGTCCAGATACGCAGTATTTT	CASSFIVLGPDTQYF
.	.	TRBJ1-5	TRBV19	TGTGCCAGTAGTACCAAGGACAGACTCGGGTATGATCAGCCCCAGCATTTT	CASSTKDRLGYDQPQHF
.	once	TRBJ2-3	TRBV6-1	TGTGCCAGCAGTGACCCTGAAAGCGGCACAGATACGCAGTATTTT	CASSDPESGTDTQYF
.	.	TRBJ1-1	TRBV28	TGTGCCAGCAAGGCGGCGCAGAGGGTAGGTGAAGCTTTCTTT	CASKAAQRVGEAFF
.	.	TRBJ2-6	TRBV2	TGTGCCAGCAGTTGGGGCGTTGGGGCCAACGTCCTGACTTTC	CASSWGVGANVLTF
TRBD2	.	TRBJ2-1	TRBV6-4	TGTGCCAGCAGTGCGACCCCCTCGGGTAGCGGGGCCAATGAGCAGTTCTTC	CASSATPSGSGANEQFF
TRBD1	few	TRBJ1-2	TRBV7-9	TGTGCCAGCAGCTTAGGGTTGGACAGGACTAACTATGGCTACACCTTC	CASSLGLDRTNYGYTF
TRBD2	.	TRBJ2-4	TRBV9	TGTGCCAGCAGCGTAGCCCATAGCGGGAGAGGGAACATTCAGTACTTC	CASSVAHSGRGNIQYF
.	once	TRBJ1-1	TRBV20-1	TGCAGTGAAAGGGGGGGGACTGAAGCTTTCTTT	CSERGGTEAFF
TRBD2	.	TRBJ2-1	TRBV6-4	TGTGCCAGCAGTGACTCATCTAGCGGGAGGGCCCGGTATGAGCAGTTCTTC	CASSDSSSGRARYEQFF
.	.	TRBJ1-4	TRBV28	TGTGCCAGCAGGTACGGGGGGGCGGAGGAGGAAAAACTGTTTTTT	CASRYGGAEEEKLFF
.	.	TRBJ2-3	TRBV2	TGTGCCAGCACAAGACAGGAAACGAGCACAGATACGCAGTATTTT	CASTRQETSTDTQYF
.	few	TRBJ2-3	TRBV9	TGTGCCAGCAGCGTAGAGGACGGGGTGACAGATACGCAGTATTTT	CASSVEDGVTDTQYF
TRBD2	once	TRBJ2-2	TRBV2	TGTGCCAGCAGGGGAGGGAACACACCGACCGGGGAGCTGTTTTTT	CASRGGNTPTGELFF
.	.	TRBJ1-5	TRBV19	TGTGCCAGTAGTATAGTGGGGGCCCGCAATCAGCCCCAGCATTTT	CASSIVGARNQPQHF
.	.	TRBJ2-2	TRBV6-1	TGTGCCAGCAATCGAGGAGTTGACACCGGGGAGCTGTTTTTT	CASNRGVDTGELFF
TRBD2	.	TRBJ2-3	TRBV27	TGTGCCAGCAGTCTACCCCCGGGCGGGAGCCGAACCTCTAGCACAGATACGCAGTATTTT	CASSLPPGGSRTSSTDTQYF
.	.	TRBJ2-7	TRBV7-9	TGTGCCAGCAGCTCGGGACTTACACACTACGAGCAGTACTTC	CASSSGLTHYEQYF
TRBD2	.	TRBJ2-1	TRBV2	TGTGCCAGCCTCGGGGCGGGCTTGAGCGGGAGGGCCCGTGAGCAGTTCTTC	CASLGAGLSGRAREQFF
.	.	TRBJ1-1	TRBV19	TGTGCCAGTAGTAAGGACAGAGACCATAACACTGAAGCTTTCTTT	CASSKDRDHNTEAFF
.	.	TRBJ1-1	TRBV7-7	TGTGCCAGCAGCTTAGATGCGGGCACTGAAGCTTTCTTT	CASSLDAGTEAFF
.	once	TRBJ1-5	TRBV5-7	TGTGCCAGCAGCTTACCCCTCGGGGGGCGCAAGCAGTTCCCCCAGCATTTT	CASSLPLGGRKQFPQHF
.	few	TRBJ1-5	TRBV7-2	TGTGCCAGCAGCACTAAAACCCCTGCTCAGCCCCAGCATTTT	CASSTKTPAQPQHF
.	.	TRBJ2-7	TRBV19	TGTGCCAGTAGGGCCGTCGGAGCCAGCGAGCAGTACTTC	CASRAVGASEQYF
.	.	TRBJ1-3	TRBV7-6	TGTGCCAGCAGCCGTGATGAGGGAAACACCATATATTTT	CASSRDEGNTIYF
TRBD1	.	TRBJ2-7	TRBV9	TGTGCCAGCAGCGCAACAGGGGGTGGTGGACCCTACGAGCAGTACTTC	CASSATGGGGPYEQYF
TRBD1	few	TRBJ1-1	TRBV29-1	TGCAGCGTTGGGGACGACAGGGCGGCTTTCTTT	CSVGDDRAAFF
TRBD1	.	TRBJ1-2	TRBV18	TGTGCCAGCTCACAAGACAGGGAGAATGACAACTATGGCTACACCTTC	CASSQDRENDNYGYTF
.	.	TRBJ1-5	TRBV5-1	TGCGCCAGCAGCCCCGGTTCAGGGGCAAATCAGCCCCAGCATTTT	CASSPGSGANQPQHF
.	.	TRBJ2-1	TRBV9	TGTGCCAGCAGCGTAGGCGGGATAGAGCAGTTCTTC	CASSVGGIEQFF
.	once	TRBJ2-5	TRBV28	TGTGCCAGCAGTCTACTGGGGCCCCAACCGACAGAGACCCAGTACTTC	CASSLLGPQPTETQYF
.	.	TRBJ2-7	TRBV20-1	TGCAGTGGCCAGGGCAACTACGAGCAGTACTTC	CSGQGNYEQYF
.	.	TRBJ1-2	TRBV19	TGTGCCAGTAGTATAGACACCGGGAACTATGGCTACACCTTC	CASSIDTGNYGYTF
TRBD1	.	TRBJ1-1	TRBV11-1	TGTGCCAGCACCGGACAGGGCCCTGAAGCTTTCTTT	CASTGQGPEAFF
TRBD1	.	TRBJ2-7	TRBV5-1	TGCGCCAGCAGCCGGACAGGGGATGAGTACGAGCAGTACTTC	CASSRTGDEYEQYF
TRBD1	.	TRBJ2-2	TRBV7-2	TGTGCCAGCAGCTCCAGGGGGCGCGGGGAGCTGTTTTTT	CASSSRGRGELFF